Listed here are 32 T cell receptor beta chains from one sample, sequenced in a study of blood T cell repertoires in COVID-19. The table came from immunoSEQ multiplex PCR; TCRdb's copy has only in-frame clones and leaves some out. The sample lists approximately 180,000 clones; about 88% were seen once. The specimen sequenced was PBMCs or T cells enriched from blood (not recorded which). These receptors were obtained from a woman aged 40 to 49 with acute COVID-19.

The V gene is TRBV27, the J gene TRBJ2-3; TRBD2 is a possible D gene (5 bases). V was shortened by 1 base and J by 0 bases, with 8 bases between the two germline ends. The CDR3 has 15 amino acids. Germline V gene data show CDR1 as MNHEY and CDR2 as SMNVEV (reference sequence). The CDR3 coding sequence is TGTGCCAGCAGTTTATGGGCTAGCAGCACAGATACGCAGTATTTT. Protein product: CASSLWASSTDTQYF.

The chain uses TRBV11-2 and TRBJ2-2, with TRBD1 matching over 9 bases. The CDR3 runs 16 residues. J gave up 3 bases and V 2 bases, and 4 bases lay outside the gene matches. Germline V lookup: CDR1 SGHAT, CDR2 FQNNGV. CDR3 nucleotides: TGTGCCAGCAGCTTATCCGGACAGGGGTACACCGGGGAGCTGTTTTTT. This translates into CASSLSGQGYTGELFF.

This CDR3 reads CASSEVRFQPQHF. CDR3 nucleotides: TGTGCCAGCAGTGAAGTACGGTTTCAGCCCCAGCATTTT. This chain joins TRBV6-1 and TRBJ1-5; D is unclear. V gave up 1 base and J gave up 6 bases, with 7 bases separating them. CDR1 is MNHNS and CDR2 is SASEGT in the germline V gene. The CDR3 length is 13 residues.

The V call is TRBV5-4, the J call TRBJ2-2, with 8 positions matching TRBD1. The CDR3 length is 17 residues. Germline assignment: CDR1 SGHNT and CDR2 YYREEE (reference sequence). The V and J ends lost 4 bases and 6 bases, in that order; junction bases with no gene match: 14. As DNA, the CDR3 is TGTGCCAGCAGCCCCCGGTCCCAGGGGGCGCCCCCCGGGGAGCTGTTTTTT. Translation gives CASSPRSQGAPPGELFF.

The chain employs TRBV27 and TRBJ1-2; D may be TRBD1 (6 bases). The CDR3 length is 13 residues. Trimming removed 6 bases at V and 8 bases at J, with 16 bases between. The V gene's germline CDR1 is MNHEY and CDR2 SMNVEV (reference sequence). The CDR3 sequence: CASSLTGSRGYTF. DNA for the CDR3: TGTGCCAGCAGCCTCACAGGGTCGCGGGGCTACACCTTC.

The chain links TRBV20-1 to TRBJ2-5; perhaps TRBD2 as D (6 bases). The V gene's germline CDR1 is DFQATT and CDR2 SNEGSKA (reference sequence). V lost 3 bases to trimming and J lost 2 bases, with 13 bases between them. The CDR3 totals 14 residues. The CDR3 coding sequence is TGCAGTGCTAGTCGACTAGAGGGGCAAGAGACCCAGTACTTC. Its protein product is CSASRLEGQETQYF.

V is TRBV6-6 and J is TRBJ2-7, with D possibly TRBD1 on 7 matching bases. The germline V gene has CDR1 MNHNY and CDR2 SVGAGI (reference sequence). This CDR3 region has 18 residues. V lost 5 bases and J 9 bases, leaving 32 bases between the germline ends. CDR3 DNA sequence: TGTGCCAGCAGTCGAGCCGGGACAGAGGTTTTGGGAGGTAGCGGGCAGTACTTC. Amino acids: CASSRAGTEVLGGSGQYF.

Note on this clone: A read error may explain this, as a much larger clone is one base away. The chain links TRBV5-4 to TRBJ2-2; maybe TRBD2 (6 bases). The V end was cut by 5 bases, the J end by 3 bases, with 8 bases between. Germline values: CDR1 SGHNT, CDR2 YYREEE (reference sequence). The CDR3 is 13 residues long. This chain's CDR3 is CASSGGDTGELFF. CDR3 in DNA: TGTGCCAGCAGTGGCGGGGACACCGGGGAGCTGTTTTTT.

This clone was seen just once. The chain recombines TRBV6-2 or TRBV6-3 with TRBJ2-7; TRBD2 might be the D (7 bases). V lost 6 bases and J 1 base, leaving 22 bases between the germline ends. Germline CDR1 and CDR2: MNHEY and SVGEGT. The CDR3 loop spans 17 amino acids. CDR3 DNA: TGTGCCAGCAGACCTCCACGGGGGGCCTACGCTTCCTACGAGCAGTACTTC. As protein: CASRPPRGAYASYEQYF.

In its sample, this clone was seen a few times. V usage is TRBV7-9 and J usage is TRBJ2-7; 7 nucleotides agree with TRBD2. V was clipped by 5 bases and J by 6 bases; unmatched bases: 4. This CDR3 is 12 amino acids long. Germline V gene lookup returns CDR1 SEHNR and CDR2 FQNEAQ (reference sequence). The CDR3 bases are TGTGCCAGCAGCGTCGGACTAGGCGAGCAGTACTTC. Translated, it gives CASSVGLGEQYF.

This chain joins TRBV11-1 and TRBJ1-6; D uncertain. CDR3 length: 13 amino acids. V was clipped by 1 base and J by 7 bases, with 5 bases between them. Germline V gives CDR1 SGHAT, CDR2 FQDESV (reference sequence). CDR3 in amino acids: CASSLVRNSPLHF. The CDR3 coding sequence is TGTGCCAGCAGCTTAGTCAGGAATTCACCCCTCCACTTT.

The chain joins TRBV24-1 to TRBJ2-7; the D is unclear. V dropped 3 bases and J dropped 4 bases, with 9 bases sitting between them. Germline V gene data show CDR1 as KGHDR and CDR2 as SFDVKD. CDR3 length: 13 residues. The DNA of the CDR3 is TGTGCCACCAGTGATGCCTATGGTTACGAGCAGTACTTC. Encoded protein: CATSDAYGYEQYF.

The CDR3, as DNA: TGTGCCAGTCGACCCAACCCTAAGGAGGGTGAAAAACTGTTTTTT. Residues: CASRPNPKEGEKLFF. The chain employs TRBV28 and TRBJ1-4, with D unclear. The V end lost 9 bases, the J end lost 7 bases, and 21 bases lay between the germline ends. The CDR3 runs to 15 residues. The germline V gene encodes CDR1 MDHEN and CDR2 SYDVKM.

J is TRBJ2-7 and V is TRBV2; 11 positions match TRBD2. The CDR3 totals 17 residues. Germline CDR1 reads SNHLY; CDR2 reads FYNNEI. V lost 1 base to trimming and J lost 3 bases; unmatched junction nucleotides: 8. CDR3 bases: TGTGCCAGCAGTGAAGGGGCTAGCGGGGGGTTTTTCTACGAGCAGTACTTC. Translation gives CASSEGASGGFFYEQYF.

The V and J genes are TRBV6-5 and TRBJ1-2, with 7 bases identical to TRBD1. After removal of 5 bases from V and 3 bases from J, the junction contained 3 bases not matched to a gene. Germline CDR1 reads MNHEY; CDR2 reads SVGAGI. The CDR3 has 13 residues. CDR3 DNA sequence: TGTGCCAGCAGTAGACAGGGTGACTATGGCTACACCTTC. Its protein is CASSRQGDYGYTF.

The chain recombines TRBV9 with TRBJ2-3; D not resolved. Per the germline V gene, CDR1 is SGDLS and CDR2 is YYNGEE. Deletions cut 7 bases from V and 6 bases from J, with 15 bases between. The CDR3 covers 13 residues. CDR3 residues: CASASSVPDTQYF. Written as DNA, the CDR3 is TGTGCCAGCGCTTCTAGTGTTCCGGATACGCAGTATTTT.

The V and J genes are TRBV7-8 and TRBJ2-3; 11 nucleotides align to TRBD2. CDR3 length equals 16 residues. Per the germline V gene, CDR1 is SGHVS and CDR2 is FQNEAQ. Germline trimming cut 3 bases from V and 6 bases from J; bases unmatched to any gene: 8. The CDR3 loop reads CASSLIAGGPRDTQYF. As DNA, the CDR3 is TGTGCCAGCAGCTTGATAGCGGGGGGGCCTCGTGATACGCAGTATTTT. Full variable domain (remainder filled in from reference TRBV7-8 and TRBJ2-3): GAGVSQSPRYKVAKRGQDVALRCDPISGHVSLFWYQQALGQGPEFLTYFQNEAQLDKSGLPSDRFFAERPEGSVSTLKIQRTQQEDSAVYLCASSLIAGGPRDTQYFGPGTRLTVL.

The genes are TRBV27 and TRBJ2-7, with TRBD2 matching 9 bases. The J segment lost 7 bases and the V segment lost 4 bases, leaving 5 bases of the junction unmatched. The CDR3 is 13 residues long. Germline V lookup: CDR1 MNHEY, CDR2 SMNVEV (reference sequence). CDR3 protein: CASSSQRGVEQYF. The CDR3 DNA reads TGTGCCAGCAGTTCCCAGCGGGGGGTTGAGCAGTACTTC.

The CDR3 is CAVPGTGGGNQPQHF. CDR3 sequence (DNA): TGTGCCGTTCCCGGGACAGGGGGCGGCAATCAGCCCCAGCATTTT. V usage is TRBV6-5 and J usage is TRBJ1-5; 12 nucleotides align to TRBD1. Trimming took 11 bases from V and 2 from J; bases not matched to a gene: 7. The CDR3 length is 15 residues. Germline V gene data show CDR1 as MNHEY and CDR2 as SVGAGI.

This clone occurred a few times. J is TRBJ2-7 and V is TRBV14; the match to TRBD2 covers 7 bases. CDR3 length equals 14 residues. V lost 4 bases, J lost 1 base, and 4 bases stayed unmatched. Germline loops: CDR1 SGHDN, CDR2 FVKESK. CDR3 DNA: TGTGCCAGCAGCCTACCGGGACTATCCTACGAGCAGTACTTC. Translating it yields CASSLPGLSYEQYF.

In this sample, this clone turned up a few times. The CDR3 reads CASSATGFGYTF. The CDR3 DNA reads TGTGCCAGCAGTGCTACAGGGTTTGGCTACACCTTC. V gene TRBV25-1 combines with J gene TRBJ1-2; perhaps TRBD1 as D (6 bases). V gave up 4 bases and J gave up 7 bases, with 10 bases separating them. The CDR3 covers 12 residues. CDR1 is MGHDK and CDR2 is SYGVNS in the germline V gene.

The CDR3: CASSLGLAGDFSGANVLTF. DNA for the CDR3: TGCGCCAGCAGCTTGGGTCTAGCGGGAGACTTCTCTGGGGCCAACGTCCTGACTTTC. The chain links TRBV5-1 to TRBJ2-6, with TRBD2 matching over 10 bases. The germline gives CDR1 SGHRS, CDR2 YFSETQ. This CDR3 region has 19 residues. V lost 0 bases to trimming and J lost 0 bases; unmatched junction nucleotides: 6. The complete variable domain, with remaining parts taken from reference TRBV5-1 and TRBJ2-6, reads KAGVTQTPRYLIKTRGQQVTLSCSPISGHRSVSWYQQTPGQGLQFLFEYFSETQRNKGNFPGRFSGRQFSNSRSEMNVSTLELGDSALYLCASSLGLAGDFSGANVLTFGAGSRLTVL.

The genes are TRBV7-3 and TRBJ2-3, with D possibly TRBD2 on 6 matching bases. Trimming cost V 1 base and J 4 bases, with 15 bases left between them. This CDR3 comprises 16 residues. Germline CDR1 and CDR2: SGHTA and FQGTGA. Here the CDR3 reads CASSLSQAAGSDTQYF. The CDR3 bases are TGTGCCAGCAGCTTAAGTCAGGCGGCGGGATCAGATACGCAGTATTTT. The full variable domain, rest sourced from reference TRBV7-3 and TRBJ2-3, is GAGVSQTPSNKVTEKGKYVELRCDPISGHTALYWYRQSLGQGPEFLIYFQGTGAADDSGLPNDRFFAVRPEGSVSTLKIQRTERGDSAVYLCASSLSQAAGSDTQYFGPGTRLTVL.

This chain joins TRBV6-5 and TRBJ1-2; TRBD1 might be the D (5 bases). V was clipped by 7 bases and J by 6 bases, with 15 bases between them. The CDR3 length is 13 residues. The germline CDR1 and CDR2 sequences are MNHEY and SVGAGI. The CDR3 coding sequence is TGTGCCAGCAAGACCGGGACTCCCCATGGCTACACCTTC. It codes for CASKTGTPHGYTF.

This chain uses TRBV7-2 with TRBJ1-6; TRBD1 might be the D (6 bases). The CDR3 totals 16 residues. V shed 5 bases and J shed 4 bases, with 15 bases lying between them. Germline CDR1 SGHTA, CDR2 FQGNSA. CDR3 DNA sequence: TGTGCCAGCAGCCCCTACCCGGACAGTTATAATTCACCCCTCCACTTT. Protein sequence: CASSPYPDSYNSPLHF.

The CDR3 region is CASSTPTGTGNTIYF. The CDR3 DNA reads TGTGCCAGTAGTACCCCCACAGGGACTGGAAACACCATATATTTT. The V gene is TRBV19, the J gene TRBJ1-3, with D maybe TRBD1 (6 bases). The CDR3 runs to 15 residues. Trimming shortened V by 4 bases and J by 2 bases, and 12 bases separated the two germline ends. From germline, CDR1 is LNHDA and CDR2 SQIVND (reference sequence).

The chain links TRBV5-4 to TRBJ2-5; 7 bases agree with TRBD2. J was trimmed by 5 bases and V by 0 bases; bases with no gene match: 10. The germline gives CDR1 SGHNT, CDR2 YYREEE (reference sequence). This CDR3 has 16 amino acids. In DNA, the CDR3 is TGTGCCAGCAGCTTGGGCGCTAGACAGACTAGCGAGACCCAGTACTTC. This translates into CASSLGARQTSETQYF.

As DNA, the CDR3 is TGTGCCAGCAGTTGGTCTTTCCGGTCCCAGCCCCAGCATTTT. Translation gives CASSWSFRSQPQHF. V and J are TRBV2 and TRBJ1-5; no clear D. The V end lost 5 bases, the J end lost 7 bases, and 15 bases lay between the germline ends. From germline, CDR1 is SNHLY and CDR2 FYNNEI. The CDR3 extends over 14 amino acids.

The genes are TRBV10-3 and TRBJ1-5, with D unresolved. This CDR3 has 14 residues. CDR1 is ENHRY and CDR2 is SYGVKD in the germline V gene. Trimming stripped 2 bases from V and 5 bases from J, with 10 bases between. Here the CDR3 DNA reads TGTGCCATCAGTGAGAGAGGGTTCGATCAGCCCCAGCATTTT. It is translated as CAISERGFDQPQHF.

This chain connects TRBV5-1 to TRBJ2-5; the match to TRBD1 covers 9 bases. Germline lookup yields CDR1 SGHRS and CDR2 YFSETQ. This CDR3 region has 16 residues. V lost 5 bases, J lost 2 bases, and 10 bases stayed unmatched. The CDR3 DNA follows: TGCGCCAGCAGTCCAGGCGGGACAGGGCGTCAAGAGACCCAGTACTTC. Residues: CASSPGGTGRQETQYF.

The chain couples TRBV30 to TRBJ2-1; D perhaps matches TRBD1 (5 bases). The germline V gene encodes CDR1 GTSNPN and CDR2 SVGIG (reference sequence). The ends were cut back, 8 bases at V and 7 bases at J, with 15 bases in the middle. This CDR3 has 12 residues. The DNA for the CDR3 is TGTGCCCGCCAGGGCTCAGGGAATGAGCAGTTCTTC. Translated: CARQGSGNEQFF.

V usage is TRBV7-3 and J usage is TRBJ2-7, with TRBD2 matching over 13 bases. CDR1 is SGHTA and CDR2 is FQGTGA in the germline V gene. V shed 1 base, J shed 2 bases, and the junction held 14 bases outside the gene matches. The CDR3 sequence is 20 residues long. This CDR3 is CASSLSSRTSGRAGAYEQYF. CDR3 DNA: TGTGCCAGCAGCTTAAGTTCTCGTACTAGCGGGAGGGCCGGGGCCTACGAGCAGTACTTC.